A single sample gave rise to the 25 T cell receptor beta chains below, sequenced in a study of T cells in localized non-small cell lung cancer (dated by TCRdb to 2019 to 2021). Libraries were prepared through the immunoSEQ multiplex PCR assay. Here the immuneACCESS table is served through TCRdb, limited to in-frame sequences with V and J called. Missing clones are a known gap in these copies; in checked studies unresolved V genes cover under half, and the rest lacks a known reason. In this sample the table shows approximately 41,000 clones, about 91% of which occur a single time. The ten largest clones add up to over 9.5% of the sample. This sample comprised PBMCs, obtained before any cancer treatment. The receptors originated from a woman between 35 and 70 years old with stage II lung adenocarcinoma.

The rearrangement links TRBV7-6 to TRBJ1-5; D remains ambiguous. Per germline, CDR1 SGHVS and CDR2 FNYEAQ. Trimming took off 3 bases at V and 5 bases at J, with 5 bases between the two ends. The CDR3 has 12 residues. In DNA form, the CDR3 reads TGTGCCAGCAGCTTTCAAGATCAGCCCCAGCATTTT. It yields the protein CASSFQDQPQHF.

The chain employs TRBV5-1 and TRBJ1-1, with unresolved D. Germline lookup yields CDR1 SGHRS and CDR2 YFSETQ. The V end was cut by 6 bases, the J end by 0 bases, with 15 bases between. The CDR3 length is 15 residues. The CDR3 coding sequence is TGCGCCAGCAAACTGGAATCCGGGTTGAACACTGAAGCTTTCTTT. Translated, it gives CASKLESGLNTEAFF.

The chain has TRBV6-6 and TRBJ1-3; TRBD1 is a possible D gene (6 bases). Germline values: CDR1 MNHNY, CDR2 SVGAGI (reference sequence). Trimming left V 2 bases short and J 2 bases short, with 10 bases between. The CDR3 runs 15 residues. DNA of the CDR3: TGTGCCAGCAGTTACCGGAGGACAGCTGGAAACACCATATATTTT. The encoded protein is CASSYRRTAGNTIYF.

The chain couples TRBV6-1 to TRBJ1-1, with TRBD1 matching over 9 bases. V lost 3 bases to trimming and J lost 1 base; unmatched junction nucleotides: 6. The CDR3 sequence is 16 residues long. In germline, CDR1 is MNHNS, CDR2 SASEGT. In DNA, the CDR3 is TGTGCCAGCAGTGACCCAGGACAGGGGTGGAACACTGAAGCTTTCTTT. Translation gives CASSDPGQGWNTEAFF.

The chain is built from TRBV5-1 and TRBJ1-1; no clear D gene. Germline V lookup: CDR1 SGHRS, CDR2 YFSETQ. V lost 3 bases, J lost 5 bases, and 11 bases lay in between. The CDR3 runs 13 residues. CDR3 bases: TGCGCCAGCAGCTACTGGGAGACGACTGAAGCTTTCTTT. Its protein product is CASSYWETTEAFF.

This chain uses TRBV11-2 with TRBJ2-7; 10 nucleotides match TRBD2. This CDR3 is 16 amino acids long. Germline V gene data show CDR1 as SGHAT and CDR2 as FQNNGV. The junction had 11 bases not matched to a gene; V was cut back by 5 bases and J by 4 bases. The CDR3 region has the DNA TGTGCCAGCAGCGGACCCTTAGCGGGAGGAAATTACGAGCAGTACTTC. It encodes CASSGPLAGGNYEQYF. Drawing the rest from reference TRBV11-2 and TRBJ2-7, the complete variable domain is EAGVAQSPRYKIIEKRQSVAFWCNPISGHATLYWYQQILGQGPKLLIQFQNNGVVDDSQLPKDRFSAERLKGVDSTLKIQPAKLEDSAVYLCASSGPLAGGNYEQYFGPGTRLTVT.

The rearrangement links TRBV28 to TRBJ1-4; a weak D match, TRBD1 (6 bases). Germline V gene sequence: CDR1 MDHEN, CDR2 SYDVKM. Trimming pared 3 bases from V and 14 bases from J, leaving 22 bases between. The CDR3 consists of 15 residues. The CDR3 DNA reads TGTGCCAGCAGTTTCGACAGGAAGGCGTTTGTATCGCTGTTTTTT. Translating gives CASSFDRKAFVSLFF.

This clone was seen a few times. The chain has TRBV28 and TRBJ1-4; the D is unclear. V lost 7 bases, J lost 0 bases, and 12 bases lay in between. The CDR3 is made up of 15 amino acids. Germline assignment: CDR1 MDHEN and CDR2 SYDVKM. CDR3 loop: CASTFEGTTNEKLFF. In nucleotides, the CDR3 is TGTGCCAGCACGTTTGAAGGGACAACTAATGAAAAACTGTTTTTT. The full variable domain, rest sourced from reference TRBV28 and TRBJ1-4, is DVKVTQSSRYLVKRTGEKVFLECVQDMDHENMFWYRQDPGLGLRLIYFSYDVKMKEKGDIPEGYSVSREKKERFSLILESASTNQTSMYLCASTFEGTTNEKLFFGSGTQLSVL.

This clone has more than one count but fewer than ten. Other DNA sequences from this sample encode an identical CDR3 as well. The rearrangement joins TRBV18 to TRBJ1-1; D remains unclear. CDR1 KGHSH and CDR2 LQKENI come from the germline V gene. This CDR3 spans 13 amino acids. Trimming took off 3 bases at V and 1 base at J, with 6 bases between the two ends. CDR3 DNA: TGTGCCAGCTCACCTCGAGAGAACACTGAAGCTTTCTTT. This translates into CASSPRENTEAFF.

This rearrangement joins TRBV5-6 to TRBJ2-1; weak D call: TRBD1 (6 bases). Germline-derived CDR1 and CDR2 are SGHDT and YYEEEE. The CDR3 consists of 13 residues. Trimming took off 2 bases at V and 6 bases at J, with 9 bases between the two ends. CDR3 loop: CASSFGTTNEQFF. The CDR3 DNA reads as TGTGCCAGCAGCTTCGGGACAACCAATGAGCAGTTCTTC. The full variable domain, its missing parts supplied by reference TRBV5-6 and TRBJ2-1, is DAGVTQSPTHLIKTRGQQVTLRCSPKSGHDTVSWYQQALGQGPQFIFQYYEEEERQRGNFPDRFSGHQFPNYSSELNVNALLLGDSALYLCASSFGTTNEQFFGPGTRLTVL.

This clone occurred once. The chain recombines TRBV6-5 with TRBJ2-3; TRBD2 agrees at 11 bases. V trimming: 4 bases; J trimming: 8 bases; junction bases outside the gene matches: 11. CDR3 size: 16 residues. Germline-derived CDR1 and CDR2 are MNHEY and SVGAGI. CDR3 sequence: CASSSYSGGEEGTQYF. The DNA of the CDR3 is TGTGCCAGCAGTTCCTATAGCGGGGGGGAAGAGGGTACGCAGTATTTT.

The V call is TRBV9, the J call TRBJ2-1; no reliable D call. The CDR3 is 14 residues long. V shed 5 bases and J shed 0 bases, with 9 bases lying between them. The V gene's germline CDR1 is SGDLS and CDR2 YYNGEE. This CDR3 is CASSYSLSYNEQFF. The DNA of the CDR3 is TGTGCCAGCAGTTACAGCCTCTCCTACAATGAGCAGTTCTTC.

This chain joins TRBV6-6 and TRBJ2-3, with a tentative D call TRBD2 (5 bases). This CDR3 has 14 amino acids. Germline V gene data show CDR1 as MNHNY and CDR2 as SVGAGI (reference sequence). The V end was cut by 10 bases, the J end by 5 bases, with 19 bases between. The CDR3 sequence: CATIRGSVGDTQYF. The DNA of the CDR3 is TGTGCCACGATTCGGGGATCGGTCGGAGATACGCAGTATTTT.

The chain joins TRBV5-1 to TRBJ1-2; D not certain. With 0 bases removed from V and 0 bases from J, the gap between germline ends came to 6 bases. Per the germline V gene, CDR1 is SGHRS and CDR2 is YFSETQ. This CDR3 is 14 amino acids long. Here the CDR3 reads CASSLAETNYGYTF. CDR3 nucleotide sequence: TGCGCCAGCAGCTTGGCAGAAACTAACTATGGCTACACCTTC.

The chain links TRBV28 to TRBJ2-3; D not resolved. The CDR3 consists of 11 residues. CDR1 and CDR2 (germline): MDHEN, SYDVKM. Trimming stripped 1 base from V and 6 bases from J, with 2 bases between. The CDR3 spells CASSLFDTQYF. The CDR3 DNA reads as TGTGCCAGCAGTTTATTTGATACGCAGTATTTT. Full variable domain (missing parts from reference TRBV28 and TRBJ2-3): DVKVTQSSRYLVKRTGEKVFLECVQDMDHENMFWYRQDPGLGLRLIYFSYDVKMKEKGDIPEGYSVSREKKERFSLILESASTNQTSMYLCASSLFDTQYFGPGTRLTVL.

This chain connects TRBV27 to TRBJ1-1; D perhaps matches TRBD1 (6 bases). V shed 5 bases and J shed 0 bases, with 28 bases lying between them. The CDR3 totals 20 residues. CDR1 MNHEY and CDR2 SMNVEV come from the germline V gene (reference sequence). Here the CDR3 DNA reads TGTGCCAGCAGTCGAATTTCGGGGGCAGGGAATATACCCATGAACACTGAAGCTTTCTTT. It codes for CASSRISGAGNIPMNTEAFF.

The V and J genes are TRBV4-2 and TRBJ2-6; D perhaps matches TRBD1 (5 bases). V lost 0 bases and J 1 base, leaving 10 bases between the germline ends. Germline lookup yields CDR1 LGHNA and CDR2 YNFKEQ. The CDR3 contains 17 residues. The CDR3 loop reads CASSQDGRVSGANVLTF. The CDR3 DNA reads as TGTGCCAGCAGCCAAGACGGCAGGGTGTCTGGGGCCAACGTCCTGACTTTC.

The chain links TRBV7-9 to TRBJ2-4; TRBD1 aligns across 7 bases. Germline CDR1 SEHNR, CDR2 FQNEAQ (reference sequence). Germline trimming cut 5 bases from V and 0 bases from J; bases unmatched to any gene: 7. The CDR3 contains 16 residues. The CDR3 sequence is CASSPVGQRAKNIQYF. The CDR3 coding sequence is TGTGCCAGCAGCCCAGTGGGACAGCGAGCCAAAAACATTCAGTACTTC.

The chain joins TRBV6-6 to TRBJ1-2; TRBD1 matches at 10 bases. V lost 2 bases, J lost 5 bases, and 5 bases stayed unmatched. The CDR3 runs 15 residues. Germline CDR1 reads MNHNY; CDR2 reads SVGAGI (reference sequence). The CDR3 region is CASSYAGQGGYGYTF. CDR3 nucleotides: TGTGCCAGCAGTTACGCTGGACAGGGGGGTTATGGCTACACCTTC.

This chain connects TRBV28 to TRBJ2-2; D possibly corresponds to TRBD2 (6 bases). The CDR3 consists of 15 residues. Looked up from germline, CDR1 is MDHEN and CDR2 is SYDVKM. Between the trimmed V and J ends, which lost 3 bases and 4 bases, there was a span of 12 bases. This CDR3 reads CASSFPGDSTGELFF. The CDR3 bases are TGTGCCAGCAGTTTCCCGGGAGACAGCACCGGGGAGCTGTTTTTT.

The chain combines TRBV10-1 with TRBJ2-1, with D unclear. The V gene's germline CDR1 is WNHNN and CDR2 SYGVQD (reference sequence). Trimming took off 2 bases at V and 9 bases at J, with 8 bases between the two ends. CDR3 length equals 12 residues. The CDR3 region is CASSESTGEQFF. As DNA, the CDR3 is TGCGCCAGCAGTGAGAGTACGGGTGAGCAGTTCTTC.

V gene TRBV2 combines with J gene TRBJ1-5, with D maybe TRBD1 (5 bases). The CDR3 consists of 14 residues. The V end lost 2 bases, the J end lost 4 bases, and 9 bases lay between the germline ends. The V gene's germline CDR1 is SNHLY and CDR2 FYNNEI. CDR3 loop: CASSETGNNQPQHF. In nucleotides, the CDR3 is TGTGCCAGCAGTGAAACAGGTAATAATCAGCCCCAGCATTTT.

J is TRBJ2-1 and V is TRBV9, with TRBD1 matching over 7 bases. Germline-derived CDR1 and CDR2 are SGDLS and YYNGEE. J lost 11 bases, V lost 0 bases, and 8 bases had no gene match. The CDR3 contains 14 residues. CDR3 bases: TGTGCCAGCAGCGTAGACAGGGGATCGGGGCAGCAGTTCTTC. Translating it yields CASSVDRGSGQQFF.

Only one count was recorded for this clone. This rearrangement joins TRBV28 to TRBJ2-4, with D hard to call. Germline V gives CDR1 MDHEN, CDR2 SYDVKM. V was shortened by 4 bases and J by 5 bases, with 18 bases between the two germline ends. The CDR3 has 16 residues. The CDR3 loop reads CASSSNLQRPQNIQYF. CDR3 bases: TGTGCCAGCAGTTCTAACCTACAGAGACCCCAAAACATTCAGTACTTC. Combining the CDR3 with reference TRBV28 and TRBJ2-4 gives the whole variable domain DVKVTQSSRYLVKRTGEKVFLECVQDMDHENMFWYRQDPGLGLRLIYFSYDVKMKEKGDIPEGYSVSREKKERFSLILESASTNQTSMYLCASSSNLQRPQNIQYFGAGTRLSVL.

This clone appeared once. The V gene is TRBV2, the J gene TRBJ2-3; TRBD2 is a possible D gene (6 bases). The germline V gene encodes CDR1 SNHLY and CDR2 FYNNEI. Deletions cut 0 bases from V and 1 base from J, with 8 bases between. This CDR3 is 15 amino acids long. The CDR3 sequence: CASSEAGGGTDTQYF. The CDR3 coding sequence is TGTGCCAGCAGTGAAGCGGGAGGAGGCACAGATACGCAGTATTTT.